This entry lists 18 T cell receptor beta chains sequenced from one sample in a study of blood T cell repertoires in COVID-19. TCRdb's copy holds only in-frame clones and misses some; the assay was immunoSEQ multiplex PCR. The repertoire holds around 380,000 clones, with 81% as singletons. What was sequenced was peripheral blood. Receptors originate from a human donor with acute or convalescent COVID-19. The donor label of this sample is uncertain.

This CDR3 reads CASSLGTSGTLEQFF. The CDR3 DNA is TGTGCCAGCAGCTTAGGGACTAGCGGGACCCTTGAGCAGTTCTTC. The chain joins TRBV5-8 to TRBJ2-1; TRBD2 agrees at 13 bases. Germline CDR1 SGHTS, CDR2 YDEGEE. This CDR3 region has 15 residues. V was clipped by 2 bases and J by 9 bases; unmatched bases: 5.

This rearrangement joins TRBV7-9 to TRBJ2-5, with TRBD1 matching over 7 bases. There are 15 residues in the CDR3. Losses at the gene ends were 3 bases for V and 1 base for J; bases not matched to a gene: 5. Germline CDR1 is SEHNR and CDR2 is FQNEAQ (reference sequence). CDR3: CASSFMGQIQETQYF. CDR3 sequence (DNA): TGTGCCAGCAGCTTTATGGGACAGATCCAAGAGACCCAGTACTTC.

This chain uses TRBV18 with TRBJ2-3; 7 bases fit TRBD1. Losses at the gene ends were 4 bases for V and 4 bases for J; bases not matched to a gene: 5. Germline loops: CDR1 KGHSH, CDR2 LQKENI. The CDR3 is 14 amino acids. The CDR3 sequence is CASSLVRGPDTQYF. The CDR3 nucleotides are TGTGCCAGCTCACTCGTAAGGGGGCCAGATACGCAGTATTTT.

The V call is TRBV6-5, the J call TRBJ1-2; D ambiguous. Germline-derived CDR1 and CDR2 are MNHEY and SVGAGI. The V end lost 9 bases, the J end lost 5 bases, and 10 bases lay between the germline ends. CDR3 size: 11 residues. The CDR3 region has the DNA TGTGCCAGTGAAGAGACTTATGGCTACACCTTC. It yields the protein CASEETYGYTF.

This clone was observed once. This chain joins TRBV10-3 and TRBJ1-1; 8 nucleotides align to TRBD1. CDR3 length: 14 residues. Germline trimming cut 5 bases from V and 1 base from J; bases unmatched to any gene: 3. The germline CDR1 and CDR2 sequences are ENHRY and SYGVKD. In DNA form, the CDR3 reads TGTGCCATCAGTTCCGACAGGGGGAACACTGAAGCTTTCTTT. Its protein is CAISSDRGNTEAFF.

The chain links TRBV5-5 to TRBJ2-3; a weak D match, TRBD2 (6 bases). The CDR3 length is 15 residues. Trimming removed 4 bases from V and 0 bases from J, with 12 bases in between. In germline, CDR1 is SGHKS, CDR2 YYEKEE (reference sequence). This chain's CDR3 is CASSGAGYSTDTQYF. CDR3 coding DNA: TGTGCCAGCAGCGGAGCGGGTTATAGCACAGATACGCAGTATTTT.

This rearrangement joins TRBV6-5 to TRBJ2-5; TRBD2 agrees at 11 bases. The germline V gene has CDR1 MNHEY and CDR2 SVGAGI. V shed 1 base, J shed 1 base, and the junction held 2 bases outside the gene matches. The CDR3 contains 16 residues. CDR3 coding DNA: TGTGCCAGCAGTTACTTTGGGACTAGCGGCCAAGAGACCCAGTACTTC. Protein product: CASSYFGTSGQETQYF.

The V and J genes are TRBV5-4 and TRBJ2-3, with 12 bases identical to TRBD2. The CDR3 length is 17 residues. Germline V gene lookup returns CDR1 SGHNT and CDR2 YYREEE (reference sequence). The ends lost 3 bases at V and 2 bases at J; junction bases unmatched: 7. The CDR3 is CASSSGLAGLTTDTQYF. CDR3 DNA: TGTGCCAGCAGCTCAGGACTAGCGGGGCTAACCACAGATACGCAGTATTTT.

This rearrangement joins TRBV5-1 to TRBJ2-2, with D possibly matching TRBD2 (6 bases). The germline CDR1 and CDR2 sequences are SGHRS and YFSETQ. V was trimmed by 4 bases and J by 7 bases, leaving 14 bases between them. This CDR3 contains 14 residues. In nucleotides, the CDR3 is TGCGCCAGCAGCGGGGACTCACGGGACGGGGAGCTGTTTTTT. It yields the protein CASSGDSRDGELFF.

V usage is TRBV12-3 or TRBV12-4 and J usage is TRBJ1-1, with D possibly being TRBD1 (6 bases). With 4 bases removed from V and 11 bases from J, the gap between germline ends came to 17 bases. CDR3 length equals 13 residues. The CDR3 region is CASSYPPQGSAFF. The CDR3 nucleotides are TGTGCCAGCAGTTACCCTCCACAGGGTTCGGCTTTCTTT.

The gene calls are TRBV5-6 and TRBJ2-1; tentative D call: TRBD2 (6 bases). Germline values: CDR1 SGHDT, CDR2 YYEEEE. Trimming left V 4 bases short and J 2 bases short, with 13 bases between. CDR3 size: 15 residues. The CDR3 reads CASSPGSLPYNEQFF. DNA for the CDR3: TGTGCCAGCAGCCCCGGGAGTTTGCCCTACAATGAGCAGTTCTTC.

This clone was detected only once. The chain recombines TRBV2 with TRBJ2-7; TRBD2 matches 11 bases. Germline CDR1 and CDR2: SNHLY and FYNNEI. The CDR3 totals 14 residues. The ends lost 3 bases at V and 2 bases at J; junction bases unmatched: 0. CDR3 residues: CASSEGLAAYEQYF. The CDR3 nucleotides read TGTGCCAGCAGTGAGGGACTAGCGGCCTACGAGCAGTACTTC.

This chain connects TRBV7-9 to TRBJ1-1; 9 bases line up with TRBD1. The CDR3 loop spans 15 amino acids. The V and J ends lost 5 bases and 4 bases, in that order; junction bases with no gene match: 8. The germline V gene has CDR1 SEHNR and CDR2 FQNEAQ (reference sequence). In DNA form, the CDR3 reads TGTGCCAGCAGCCCGTGGGACAGGGCGGGCACTGAAGCTTTCTTT. Protein product: CASSPWDRAGTEAFF.

The chain couples TRBV5-4 to TRBJ2-5; TRBD1 might be the D (6 bases). This CDR3 is 15 amino acids long. The V gene lost 1 base and the J gene lost 5 bases, with 15 bases spanning the gap. From germline, CDR1 is SGHNT and CDR2 YYREEE (reference sequence). The CDR3 loop reads CASSLRRQAGETQYF. The CDR3 DNA follows: TGTGCCAGCAGCTTGAGGCGACAGGCTGGGGAGACCCAGTACTTC.

This chain uses TRBV5-6 with TRBJ2-7; perhaps TRBD1 as D (6 bases). The CDR3 has 16 amino acids. V was trimmed by 1 base and J by 1 base, leaving 15 bases between them. Per the germline V gene, CDR1 is SGHDT and CDR2 is YYEEEE. CDR3 nucleotide sequence: TGTGCCAGCAGCTTGTATCCTGGACAGCCGTCCTACGAGCAGTACTTC. Protein: CASSLYPGQPSYEQYF.

This clone was observed a single time. The genes are TRBV2 and TRBJ1-6; D may be TRBD1 (6 bases). V shed 11 bases and J shed 7 bases, with 12 bases lying between them. Germline lookup yields CDR1 SNHLY and CDR2 FYNNEI. The CDR3 is made up of 12 amino acids. The CDR3 spells CAHRTDNSPLHF. The CDR3 DNA is TGTGCCCACCGGACAGACAATTCACCCCTCCACTTT.

A note on this clone: This same CDR3 is encoded by further DNA sequences in the sample. This chain uses TRBV6-1 with TRBJ1-5; D possibly corresponds to TRBD1 (5 bases). Germline lookup yields CDR1 MNHNS and CDR2 SASEGT. V was pared by 2 bases and J by 2 bases, with 10 bases between. There are 15 residues in the CDR3. The CDR3 DNA sequence: TGTGCCAGCAGTGAACCAGGGTATGGCAATCAGCCCCAGCATTTT. Translated: CASSEPGYGNQPQHF.

V and J are TRBV7-9 and TRBJ1-4; 7 positions match TRBD1. J was trimmed by 4 bases and V by 4 bases; bases with no gene match: 6. The V gene's germline CDR1 is SEHNR and CDR2 FQNEAQ (reference sequence). The CDR3 contains 15 residues. The CDR3 DNA is TGTGCCAGCAGCTCTCCGACAGGGATTAATGAAAAACTGTTTTTT. It is translated as CASSSPTGINEKLFF. Full variable domain (rest looked up from reference TRBV7-9 and TRBJ1-4): DTGVSQNPRHKITKRGQNVTFRCDPISEHNRLYWYRQTLGQGPEFLTYFQNEAQLEKSRLLSDRFSAERPKGSFSTLEIQRTEQGDSAMYLCASSSPTGINEKLFFGSGTQLSVL.